This TCR beta chain originates from a study of blood T cell repertoires in COVID-19. Study as a whole: Samples taken during acute and convalescent COVID-19 were collected in the United States, Italy and Spain. T cells, B-cell-depleted T cells, or PBMCs supplied cDNA or gDNA.

There are 15 residues in the CDR3. Germline CDR1 is SGHRS and CDR2 is YFSETQ. V lost 1 base to trimming and J lost 6 bases, with 13 bases between them. Per the original methods: Nucleated cell counts were estimated from reference gene primer amplification. Profiling relied on immunoSEQ multiplex PCR, and the TCRdb table lists in-frame clones only, not all of them. V and J calls and clone size are those listed in that table; D and trimming were worked out from the DNA. The sample lists tens of thousands of clones, 85% occurring once. The chain has TRBV5-1 and TRBJ2-2; D uncertain. This TCR was sampled from a man older than 75 with acute or convalescent COVID-19. The material sequenced was peripheral blood. CDR3: CASSLRSRLAGELFF. The DNA for the CDR3 is TGCGCCAGCAGCTTGAGAAGCAGGCTCGCCGGGGAGCTGTTTTTT.